The rows below give T cell receptor beta chains drawn from one sample of a study of blood T cell repertoires in COVID-19. Data came from immunoSEQ multiplex PCR; TCRdb stores just in-frame clones and leaves some out. Here the sample spans fewer than 350,000 clones, about 92% being singletons. Sequencing was performed on peripheral blood. The receptors originated from an older woman with COVID-19, enrolled during active disease. CDR3s include the opening cysteine and the closing phenylalanine or tryptophan. D genes are given only for firm matches. Rows may omit the clone size; those that give it use once, few, many or a size class.

>.|TRBV7-8|TRBJ2-1|TRBD1
CASSADRGNEQFF
TGTGCCAGCAGCGCCGACAGGGGTAATGAGCAGTTCTTC
>few|TRBV10-2|TRBJ1-3|.
CASSESVNRIGNTIYF
TGCGCCAGCAGTGAGTCAGTGAACAGGATCGGAAACACCATATATTTT
>.|TRBV5-1|TRBJ1-3|.
CASSSNPGVTGNTIYF
TGCGCCAGCAGCTCCAACCCAGGGGTTACTGGAAACACCATATATTTT
>.|TRBV21-1|TRBJ1-2|.
CASVVEGTGNGYTF
TGTGCCAGCGTCGTAGAGGGGACAGGGAATGGCTACACCTTC
>.|TRBV19|TRBJ2-7|TRBD1
CASSTTFGQGYEQYF
TGTGCCAGTAGTACTACCTTCGGACAGGGCTACGAGCAGTACTTC
>.|TRBV11-3|TRBJ1-2|TRBD1
CASSLAGISPGQGDYGYTF
TGTGCCAGCAGCTTAGCGGGTATTTCACCGGGACAGGGGGACTATGGCTACACCTTC
>.|TRBV5-5|TRBJ1-5|.
CASSLAGDAQPQHF
TGTGCCAGCAGCTTGGCAGGGGATGCTCAGCCCCAGCATTTT
>.|TRBV23-1|TRBJ1-5|.
CASSPRGNQPQHF
TGCGCCAGCAGTCCTCGGGGCAATCAGCCCCAGCATTTT
>.|TRBV7-8|TRBJ2-7|.
CASSSDPGHFYEQYF
TGTGCCAGCAGCTCCGACCCGGGACACTTCTACGAGCAGTACTTC
>.|TRBV28|TRBJ2-5|.
CASSLLGGSRQETQYF
TGTGCCAGCAGTTTATTGGGGGGATCGAGGCAAGAGACCCAGTACTTC
>once|TRBV19|TRBJ1-6|.
CASSLRPHEANSPLHF
TGTGCCAGTAGTCTCCGCCCCCACGAAGCCAATTCACCCCTCCACTTT
>.|TRBV28|TRBJ2-4|TRBD2
CASSGTGTSGGRLAKNIQYF
TGTGCCAGCAGCGGGACCGGGACTAGCGGGGGTAGACTAGCCAAAAACATTCAGTACTTC
>.|TRBV9|TRBJ1-3|TRBD1
CASSVRGQLSGNTIYF
TGTGCCAGCAGCGTCAGGGGGCAGTTGAGTGGAAACACCATATATTTT
>.|TRBV2|TRBJ1-5|TRBD1
CASSRDRGIGQPQHF
TGTGCCAGCAGTAGGGACAGGGGGATCGGTCAGCCCCAGCATTTT
>.|TRBV6-6|TRBJ1-1|.
CASSFGQNGAEAFF
TGTGCCAGCAGTTTCGGACAGAATGGCGCTGAAGCTTTCTTT
>.|TRBV19|TRBJ1-5|TRBD1
CASSYRDRGFNQPQHF
TGTGCCAGTAGTTACCGGGACAGGGGTTTTAATCAGCCCCAGCATTTT
>.|TRBV6-5|TRBJ1-2|.
CASSYKGSDGYTF
TGTGCCAGCAGTTATAAGGGGTCGGATGGCTACACCTTC
>.|TRBV2|TRBJ1-2|.
CASVRGYYGYTF
TGTGCCAGCGTTCGGGGGTATTATGGCTACACCTTC
>few|TRBV7-8|TRBJ2-3|.
CASSLAQANVVDTQYF
TGTGCCAGCAGCTTAGCTCAGGCGAACGTTGTAGATACGCAGTATTTT
>.|TRBV9|TRBJ1-1|.
CASSAGGGFKGNTEAFF
TGTGCCAGCAGCGCGGGAGGGGGATTTAAGGGGAACACTGAAGCTTTCTTT
>few|TRBV28|TRBJ1-1|.
CATYRVTEAFF
TGTGCCACTTACAGGGTTACTGAAGCTTTCTTT
>.|TRBV7-9|TRBJ1-2|.
CASSLPGSGYTF
TGTGCCAGCAGCTTACCAGGGTCCGGCTACACCTTC
>.|TRBV6-5|TRBJ2-1|TRBD2
CASSSPSGGAFHEQFF
TGTGCCAGCAGTTCCCCGAGCGGGGGGGCTTTTCATGAGCAGTTCTTC
>.|TRBV2|TRBJ1-2|.
CASSDLGGHYGYTF
TGTGCCAGCAGTGACTTGGGGGGTCACTATGGCTACACCTTC
>.|TRBV4-1|TRBJ1-2|TRBD1
CASSQETTGVGGYTF
TGCGCCAGCAGCCAAGAAACGACAGGGGTAGGGGGCTACACCTTC
>.|TRBV6-5|TRBJ2-3|TRBD1
CASTHGQGLTDTQYF
TGTGCCAGCACCCACGGACAGGGACTCACAGATACGCAGTATTTT
>once|TRBV6-5|TRBJ1-5|.
CASSYRGDQPQHF
TGTGCCAGCAGTTACAGGGGTGATCAGCCCCAGCATTTT
>.|TRBV7-3|TRBJ1-1|TRBD1
CASSPTTGNEAFF
TGTGCCAGCAGCCCCACGACAGGGAATGAAGCTTTCTTT
>.|TRBV28|TRBJ1-1|TRBD1
CASSPRQGANGVTEAFF
TGTGCCAGCAGTCCTAGACAGGGGGCTAATGGTGTCACTGAAGCTTTCTTT